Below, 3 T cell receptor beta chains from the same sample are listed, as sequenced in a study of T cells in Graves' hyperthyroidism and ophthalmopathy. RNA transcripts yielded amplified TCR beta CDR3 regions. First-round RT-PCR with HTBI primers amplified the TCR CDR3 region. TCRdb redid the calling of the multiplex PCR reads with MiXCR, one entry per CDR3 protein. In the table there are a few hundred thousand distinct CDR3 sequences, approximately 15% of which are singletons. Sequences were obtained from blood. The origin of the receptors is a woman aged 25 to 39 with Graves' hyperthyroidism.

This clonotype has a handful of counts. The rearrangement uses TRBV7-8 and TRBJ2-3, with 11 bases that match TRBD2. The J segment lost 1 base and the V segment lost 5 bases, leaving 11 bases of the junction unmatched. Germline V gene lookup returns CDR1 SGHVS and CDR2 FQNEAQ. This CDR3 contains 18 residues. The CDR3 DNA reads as TGTGCCAGCAGCCCCAATAGCGGGAGGGGCGCGGGCACAGATACGCAGTATTTT. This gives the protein CASSPNSGRGAGTDTQYF.

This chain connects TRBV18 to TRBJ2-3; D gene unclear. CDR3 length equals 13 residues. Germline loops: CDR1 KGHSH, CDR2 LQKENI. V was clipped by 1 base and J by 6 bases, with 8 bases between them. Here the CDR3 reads CASSPLGRDTQYF. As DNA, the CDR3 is TGTGCCAGCTCACCACTAGGGCGGGATACGCAGTATTTT.

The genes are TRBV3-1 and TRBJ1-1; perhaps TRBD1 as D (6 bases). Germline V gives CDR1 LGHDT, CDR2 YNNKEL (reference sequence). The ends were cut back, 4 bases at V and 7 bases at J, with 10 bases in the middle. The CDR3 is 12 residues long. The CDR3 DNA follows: TGTGCCAGCAGCCGGGGGGCAGATGAAGCTTTCTTT. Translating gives CASSRGADEAFF.